The source of this T cell receptor beta chain is a study of blood T cell repertoires in COVID-19. About the research overall: Both acute and convalescent COVID-19 samples were obtained from the United States, Italy and Spain. T cells, B-cell-depleted T cells, or PBMCs supplied cDNA or gDNA.

This CDR3 contains 16 residues. The germline V gene has CDR1 LNHDA and CDR2 SQIVND (reference sequence). Germline trimming cut 6 bases from V and 4 bases from J; bases unmatched to any gene: 13. Profiled with immunoSEQ multiplex PCR; TCRdb holds only in-frame clones, not every one. The profile covers roughly 300,000 clones, with approximately 88% appearing a single time and about 1.6% taken by the ten largest. This TCR was sampled from a human donor with COVID-19, enrolled during active disease. The donor label of this sample is uncertain. The chain combines TRBV19 with TRBJ2-7, with 9 bases fitting TRBD2. Material for sequencing was peripheral blood. Here the CDR3 DNA reads TGTGCCAGTAGCCCCCTACTGGCGGGAGGGCCGTACGAGCAGTACTTC. It translates to CASSPLLAGGPYEQYF.